These 29 T cell receptor beta chains were sequenced from one sample in a study of cytomegalovirus exposure and HLA in healthy donors. Both 60 Vbeta primers and 13 Jbeta primers went into the PCR. Generated by immunoSEQ multiplex PCR, the TCRdb table keeps only in-frame clones and is missing some. The table lists 200,000 to 250,000 clones, about 85% of them singletons, with roughly 1.3% in the top ten. The sequencing sample was made of PBMCs. The receptors were gathered from a human donor in good health.

This clone appeared a few times. The chain joins TRBV27 to TRBJ1-1, with D unresolved. V shed 4 bases and J shed 1 base, with 4 bases lying between them. Germline V CDR1 and CDR2: MNHEY, SMNVEV (reference sequence). This CDR3 has 12 residues. DNA of the CDR3: TGTGCCAGCAGTTCAGGGAACACTGAAGCTTTCTTT. It yields the protein CASSSGNTEAFF.

The chain couples TRBV28 to TRBJ2-3; TRBD2 aligns across 7 bases. V gave up 7 bases and J gave up 6 bases; unmatched junction bases: 13. There are 15 residues in the CDR3. Per germline, CDR1 MDHEN and CDR2 SYDVKM. The CDR3 DNA follows: TGTGCCAGCATCCCCCTGGGGGAGGGTAGGGATACGCAGTATTTT. This translates into CASIPLGEGRDTQYF.

The rearrangement uses TRBV19 and TRBJ1-2; 7 nucleotides align to TRBD1. The germline gives CDR1 LNHDA, CDR2 SQIVND (reference sequence). V shed 4 bases, J shed 4 bases, and the junction held 9 bases outside the gene matches. This CDR3 has 15 amino acids. The DNA for the CDR3 is TGTGCCAGTAGTACTAGGACAGGTTGGGTCTATGGCTACACCTTC. It translates to CASSTRTGWVYGYTF.

The CDR3 DNA is TGTGCCAGTTCCGACAGGGGGCCCACAGATACGCAGTATTTT. It is translated as CASSDRGPTDTQYF. The chain is built from TRBV19 and TRBJ2-3; 10 bases line up with TRBD1. This CDR3 contains 14 residues. Germline V CDR1 and CDR2: LNHDA, SQIVND (reference sequence). Trimming cost V 8 bases and J 2 bases; bases outside gene matches: 4.

The V gene is TRBV6-5, the J gene TRBJ1-1; D perhaps matches TRBD1 (6 bases). The ends were cut back, 3 bases at V and 3 bases at J, with 17 bases in the middle. Germline V gives CDR1 MNHEY, CDR2 SVGAGI. The CDR3 has 16 residues. The CDR3 region is CASSYAAGAGDTEAFF. The CDR3 DNA sequence: TGTGCCAGCAGTTATGCGGCAGGGGCAGGGGACACTGAAGCTTTCTTT.

This clone was counted once. The V call is TRBV27, the J call TRBJ2-3, with D perhaps matching TRBD2 (6 bases). Germline CDR1 reads MNHEY; CDR2 reads SMNVEV (reference sequence). V was clipped by 5 bases and J by 2 bases, with 17 bases between them. The CDR3 contains 16 residues. CDR3 in DNA: TGTGCCAGCAGTCCCATCTTACGGGGGTCCACAGATACGCAGTATTTT. Amino acids: CASSPILRGSTDTQYF.

The count of this clone is one. The chain uses TRBV14 and TRBJ2-1; D possibly corresponds to TRBD1 (6 bases). Between the trimmed V and J ends, which lost 1 base and 15 bases, there was a span of 16 bases. The CDR3 covers 13 residues. Germline CDR1 SGHDN, CDR2 FVKESK. CDR3 DNA: TGTGCCAGCAGCCAAGCCCGACAGGCCCTAAGGTTCTTC. Protein sequence: CASSQARQALRFF.

Only one count was recorded for this clone. The chain has TRBV5-1 and TRBJ2-5; TRBD2 agrees at 10 bases. The ends lost 4 bases at V and 0 bases at J; junction bases unmatched: 9. The CDR3 is 17 amino acids. Germline CDR1 and CDR2: SGHRS and YFSETQ. CDR3 DNA sequence: TGCGCCAGCAGCCCCGGGACTAGCGCCCCGTACCAAGAGACCCAGTACTTC. Translated, it gives CASSPGTSAPYQETQYF.

The chain is built from TRBV4-1 and TRBJ2-5, with D maybe TRBD2 (6 bases). CDR3 length: 13 amino acids. Trimming stripped 6 bases from V and 2 bases from J, with 10 bases between. Germline V lookup: CDR1 MGHRA, CDR2 YSYEKL. CDR3 coding DNA: TGCGCCAGCAGAAGGACTAATCAAGAGACCCAGTACTTC. It yields the protein CASRRTNQETQYF.

The chain employs TRBV12-2 and TRBJ2-7; the table's D gene call, TRBD1, was not cross checked with the DNA. TRBV12-2 is recorded as a pseudogene. The CDR3 covers 13 residues. The CDR3 loop is CASRFNRDHEQYF. In nucleotides, the CDR3 is TGTGCAAGTCGCTTTAACAGGGATCACGAGCAGTACTTC.

V usage is TRBV5-1 and J usage is TRBJ1-2, with 9 bases lining up with TRBD1. Per germline, CDR1 SGHRS and CDR2 YFSETQ. CDR3 length equals 15 residues. Trimming removed 4 bases from V and 2 bases from J; junction bases left unmatched: 6. Written as DNA, the CDR3 is TGCGCCAGCAGCGTACAGGGGGCGTTGAACTATGGCTACACCTTC. Its translation is CASSVQGALNYGYTF.

The chain joins TRBV7-2 to TRBJ1-2; D is unclear. This CDR3 spans 14 amino acids. Germline V CDR1 and CDR2: SGHTA, FQGNSA. Trimming shortened V by 1 base and J by 8 bases, and 14 bases separated the two germline ends. The DNA for the CDR3 is TGTGCCAGCAGCTTAGTAGAGGGAGCGGGGGGCTACACCTTC. It translates to CASSLVEGAGGYTF.

The chain recombines TRBV20-1 with TRBJ1-1, with D uncertain. Trimming took off 3 bases at V and 7 bases at J, with 9 bases between the two ends. The V gene's germline CDR1 is DFQATT and CDR2 SNEGSKA (reference sequence). The CDR3 consists of 11 residues. The CDR3 DNA reads as TGCAGTGCTAGTTTCCACATTGAAGCTTTCTTT. Residues: CSASFHIEAFF.

The chain joins TRBV28 to TRBJ2-1; 15 nucleotides match TRBD2. V lost 9 bases to trimming and J lost 8 bases; unmatched junction nucleotides: 11. From germline, CDR1 is MDHEN and CDR2 SYDVKM. The CDR3 length is 16 residues. The DNA for the CDR3 is TGTGCCAGTTCACCGGGACTAGCGGGAGGTTTGGATGAGCAGTTCTTC. Amino acid sequence: CASSPGLAGGLDEQFF.

This clone has more than one count but fewer than ten. The chain carries TRBV27 and TRBJ2-7, with 13 bases matching TRBD2. Losses at the gene ends were 6 bases for V and 7 bases for J; bases not matched to a gene: 18. The CDR3 runs 18 residues. Germline-derived CDR1 and CDR2 are MNHEY and SMNVEV (reference sequence). CDR3 residues: CASSSRMVPLAGGEEQYF. The CDR3, as DNA: TGTGCCAGCAGCTCTAGGATGGTCCCACTAGCGGGAGGGGAAGAGCAGTACTTC.

The V call is TRBV5-4, the J call TRBJ2-3; TRBD1 is a possible D gene (6 bases). Germline V gene data show CDR1 as SGHNT and CDR2 as YYREEE (reference sequence). This CDR3 has 15 residues. Trimming removed 4 bases at V and 2 bases at J, with 14 bases between. DNA for the CDR3: TGTGCCAGCAGCCGTGGGCAGGGGATCACAGATACGCAGTATTTT. It specifies CASSRGQGITDTQYF.

This chain links TRBV6-1 with TRBJ1-1; 9 bases are shared with TRBD1. The CDR3 is 16 amino acids. Germline V CDR1 and CDR2: MNHNS, SASEGT. V gave up 0 bases and J gave up 3 bases; unmatched junction bases: 5. The CDR3 region is CASSEAGGTGYTEAFF. CDR3 in DNA: TGTGCCAGCAGTGAAGCGGGAGGGACAGGGTACACTGAAGCTTTCTTT.

V is TRBV11-2 and J is TRBJ2-7; D perhaps matches TRBD1 (5 bases). CDR3 size: 13 residues. Germline V gene data show CDR1 as SGHAT and CDR2 as FQNNGV. V shed 2 bases and J shed 7 bases, with 12 bases lying between them. The CDR3 loop reads CASSLMDKWEQYF. The CDR3 DNA reads as TGTGCCAGCAGCTTAATGGACAAATGGGAGCAGTACTTC.

CDR3 nucleotides: TGTGCCAGCAGCGTCGGGGAGTTCCCGGGGGAGCAGTACTTC. This translates into CASSVGEFPGEQYF. This chain links TRBV9 with TRBJ2-7; a weak D match, TRBD2 (5 bases). The CDR3 length is 14 residues. Per germline, CDR1 SGDLS and CDR2 YYNGEE. Trimming cost V 2 bases and J 7 bases, with 16 bases left between them.

The rearrangement joins TRBV7-2 to TRBJ2-5, with 7 nucleotides matching TRBD2. Trimming cost V 5 bases and J 5 bases; bases outside gene matches: 8. CDR1 is SGHTA and CDR2 is FQGNSA in the germline V gene. The CDR3 length is 14 residues. CDR3 nucleotide sequence: TGTGCCAGCAGCCTCATAGTGGGGGGGGAGACCCAGTACTTC. Protein: CASSLIVGGETQYF.

J is TRBJ2-7 and V is TRBV2; 10 bases align to TRBD2. The CDR3 loop spans 15 amino acids. V was clipped by 6 bases and J by 0 bases; unmatched bases: 5. The V gene's germline CDR1 is SNHLY and CDR2 FYNNEI. The CDR3 protein is CASSVGLADSYEQYF. The CDR3 DNA reads TGTGCCAGCAGCGTTGGACTAGCGGACTCCTACGAGCAGTACTTC.

The V and J genes are TRBV4-2 and TRBJ2-1, with 7 bases lining up with TRBD2. The trim removed 0 bases at V and 5 bases at J, leaving 4 bases unmatched. Germline-derived CDR1 and CDR2 are LGHNA and YNFKEQ. CDR3 length: 15 residues. This chain's CDR3 is CASSQDRGSNNEQFF. DNA of the CDR3: TGTGCCAGCAGCCAAGACCGCGGGAGCAACAATGAGCAGTTCTTC.

This sequence joins TRBV18 and TRBJ2-1, with a tentative D call TRBD2 (6 bases). This CDR3 is built from 14 residues. Germline V gives CDR1 KGHSH, CDR2 LQKENI. Trimming pared 2 bases from V and 8 bases from J, leaving 13 bases between. CDR3 sequence: CASSPTSREDEQFF. The DNA of the CDR3 is TGTGCCAGCTCACCAACTAGCCGTGAGGATGAGCAGTTCTTC.

On this clone itself: At one of its ends the junction is not consistent with the germline gene, which may arise from a read error. This chain connects TRBV7-7 to TRBJ2-3, with TRBD2 as a possible D gene (5 bases). The CDR3 loop spans 13 amino acids. CDR1 and CDR2 (germline): SSHAT, FNYEAQ (reference sequence). CDR3 coding DNA: TGTGCTAGCAGCTTAGCGACGGCGGCCCCGCAGTATTTT. It yields the protein CASSLATAAPQYF. The variable domain in full, with the rest retrieved from reference TRBV7-7 and TRBJ2-3, is GAGVSQSPRYKVTKRGQDVTLRCDPISSHATLYWYQQALGQGPEFLTYFNYEAQPDKSGLPSDRFSAERPEGSISTLTIQRTEQRDSAMYRCASSLATAAPQYFGPGTRLTVL.

The chain employs TRBV7-9 and TRBJ2-7, with a possible D match to TRBD2 (7 bases). Trimming stripped 6 bases from V and 0 bases from J, with 18 bases between. Per germline, CDR1 SEHNR and CDR2 FQNEAQ (reference sequence). The CDR3 loop spans 16 amino acids. In DNA, the CDR3 is TGTGCCAGCAGACAGGGCGGGGGCAGGAGCTCCTACGAGCAGTACTTC. It is translated as CASRQGGGRSSYEQYF.

V gene TRBV4-3 combines with J gene TRBJ2-3; 9 bases align to TRBD2. CDR3 length equals 15 residues. In germline, CDR1 is LGHNA, CDR2 YSLEER. The V gene end was trimmed by 1 base and the J gene end by 10 bases; junction bases not matched to a gene: 9. The CDR3 sequence: CASSQGVGGRAAQYF. The CDR3 DNA reads as TGCGCCAGCAGCCAAGGTGTGGGCGGGAGGGCCGCGCAGTATTTT.

The rearrangement uses TRBV5-1 and TRBJ2-7; 7 bases map to TRBD1. Germline V gene data show CDR1 as SGHRS and CDR2 as YFSETQ. V lost 0 bases, J lost 1 base, and 4 bases stayed unmatched. There are 15 residues in the CDR3. DNA for the CDR3: TGCGCCAGCAGCTTGGGGGACAGTAGATCCTACGAGCAGTACTTC. Encoded protein: CASSLGDSRSYEQYF.

V gene TRBV5-1 combines with J gene TRBJ2-3; the match to TRBD1 covers 8 bases. J lost 4 bases, V lost 4 bases, and 11 bases had no gene match. Germline lookup yields CDR1 SGHRS and CDR2 YFSETQ. The CDR3 loop spans 16 amino acids. CDR3 coding DNA: TGCGCCAGCAGCGCCACCAGGGGGCGCTTGCCAGATACGCAGTATTTT. Translating it yields CASSATRGRLPDTQYF.

In DNA form, the CDR3 reads TGTGCCAGCAGTGAACAATCAGGGATGTTAGGAAACACCATATATTTT. This encodes CASSEQSGMLGNTIYF. The V gene is TRBV6-1, the J gene TRBJ1-3; D is perhaps TRBD1 (5 bases). V lost 2 bases and J lost 4, with 15 bases in between. The CDR3 length is 16 residues. Per the germline V gene, CDR1 is MNHNS and CDR2 is SASEGT.